This T cell receptor (beta chain) came from a study of early T cells in non-severe SARS-CoV-2 infection. For the study at large: Sequencing was performed on bulk RNA from unsorted whole blood, leaving chains unpaired. Study findings and constraints: VDJdb matches were skewed toward anti-spike CD8 T cell responses.

About this clonotype: Antigen: not known.

TCRdb ran MiXCR on the 5' RACE reads and lists one entry per CDR3 protein. The table has more than 85,000 distinct CDR3 sequences, 16% seen once. The sequences come from whole blood, collected at baseline. This receptor was obtained from an adult who was a healthcare worker with PCR-confirmed SARS-CoV-2 infection or an uninfected control (not recorded which).

The CDR3 sequence: CASSLLRGGYYEQYF. The CDR3 DNA reads as TGTGCCAGCAGTTTATTAAGGGGAGGTTATTACGAGCAGTACTTC. V and J are TRBV27 and TRBJ2-7, with D perhaps TRBD2 (6 bases). V gave up 1 base and J gave up 4 bases, with 14 bases separating them. CDR1 MNHEY and CDR2 SMNVEV come from the germline V gene (reference sequence). CDR3 length equals 15 residues.